This record concerns one T cell receptor beta chain sequence. Its antigen is unidentified. Germline V gene sequence: CDR1 SGHDT, CDR2 YYEEEE. The CDR3 loop spans 14 amino acids. Trimming left V 0 bases short and J 7 bases short, with 13 bases between. The method was immunoSEQ multiplex PCR; TCRdb's version includes in-frame clones alone and lacks a portion of them. Altogether about 16,000 clones are present, over 55% being singletons, with the ten largest covering approximately 9%. This sample is drawn from a study of T cell clonotyping in hematopoietic cell transplantation. Study observations and caveats: Pathologically expanded recipient clonotypes increased progressively from day 30 to day 180 as diversity fell.

The sequencing sample was made of peripheral blood mononuclear cells. This receptor was identified in a woman aged 60 to 75 in good health. Some clones in this sample may be carry-over from other donors' samples. The chain couples TRBV5-6 to TRBJ2-5, with a weak D call TRBD1 (6 bases). The CDR3 loop reads CASSLVEGVGTQYF. The CDR3 nucleotides are TGTGCCAGCAGCTTGGTTGAGGGGGTGGGGACCCAGTACTTC. Together with reference TRBV5-6 and TRBJ2-5, the CDR3 gives the full variable domain: DAGVTQSPTHLIKTRGQQVTLRCSPKSGHDTVSWYQQALGQGPQFIFQYYEEEERQRGNFPDRFSGHQFPNYSSELNVNALLLGDSALYLCASSLVEGVGTQYFGPGTRLLVL.